This TCR beta chain was identified during a study of blood T cell repertoires in COVID-19. Study-level background: COVID-19 samples, acute and convalescent, were from the United States, Italy and Spain. PBMCs, B-cell-depleted T cells, or T cells provided the cDNA or gDNA that made up the material.

Methods used by the authors: Estimates of nucleated cell counts were drawn from the amplification of reference gene primers. Assay: immunoSEQ multiplex PCR; the TCRdb copy retains only in-frame clones and omits some. V and J calls and clone size come straight from that table; D and trimming were deduced from the DNA. The sample includes around 100,000 clones, around 90% seen only once; the top ten take 17%. The germline V and J ends were trimmed by 6 bases and 11 bases, with 21 bases remaining between them. The CDR3 loop spans 15 amino acids. Germline CDR1 and CDR2: SGHRS and YFSETQ. This receptor was taken from a middle-aged man with acute or convalescent COVID-19. This chain joins TRBV5-1 and TRBJ1-6; D not certain. The sequencing sample was made of peripheral blood. CDR3 DNA sequence: TGCGCCAGCAAGGAGGATATAAGGGAAGGGACACCCCTCCACTTT. This translates into CASKEDIREGTPLHF.